This T cell receptor beta chain came from a study of CD8 T cells in ankylosing spondylitis. Whole-study results and caveats: Characteristic of ankylosing spondylitis blood, it appeared, was a TCR beta motif comprising about eight highly homologous variants.

The V and J ends lost 0 bases and 7 bases respectively, with 9 bases between them. CDR1 and CDR2 from the germline V gene are MNHNS and SASEGT. The CDR3 length is 14 residues. Construction of TCR beta libraries was performed using quantitative 5'-RACE with molecular barcodes. MiXCR, run by TCRdb on the 5' RACE reads, gives a single entry per CDR3 protein. The sample holds more than 600,000 distinct CDR3 sequences, over 15% seen once. Note on this clonotype: Its target is not known.

Material: blood, either unsorted or a sorted T cell fraction (not recorded which). The source is a male donor with ankylosing spondylitis. This chain joins TRBV6-1 and TRBJ2-2; either TRBD1 or TRBD2 may fit D (5 bases each). CDR3 DNA: TGTGCCAGCAGTGAAGCGGGGACCTTCGGGGAGCTGTTTTTT. It specifies CASSEAGTFGELFF.